This T cell receptor beta chain originates from a study of PD-L1 blockade in urothelial cancer (dated by TCRdb to between 2016 and 2019). Turning to the overall study: All patients started therapy around 2014 and received atezolizumab 1,200 mg intravenously every 3 weeks. About 90% of the roughly 30 patients were males with bladder-origin urothelial cancer, and about 65% of the roughly 30 reported a prior smoking history. Patients had an ECOG performance status of 0 or 1 and had received between 0 and 3 prior chemotherapy regimens. Blood samples were analyzed 3 weeks after the start of treatment (second dose) and 6 weeks after the start of treatment. Blood samples yielded a median of roughly 140,000 T cells and more than 80,000 unique TCRs, with median clonality 0.080. The study was an exploratory multi-omic analysis of somatic, immune and clinical correlates of response to PD-L1 blockade with atezolizumab in urothelial cancer. Pretreatment tumor samples, along with matched peripheral blood serially collected before and after atezolizumab treatment, were subjected to TCR sequencing. Progression-free survival longer than 6 months counted as durable clinical benefit, and TCR features were additionally tested against both progression-free and overall survival. Whole exome sequencing and RNA sequencing of pretreatment tumors were performed alongside TCR sequencing in the same patients. Several patients achieved durable clinical benefit and about 22 did not. Pretreatment blood TCR-seq was available for 30 or so patients, at least one posttreatment blood collection was obtained for about 25 patients, and tumor TCR-seq was available for about 25 patients.

The cohort included 25 to 30 patients with locally advanced or metastatic urothelial carcinoma who were treated at Memorial Sloan Kettering on a trial protocol. Peripheral blood mononuclear cells were collected from each patient pretreatment and during treatment, giving between 1 and 8 total time points per patient. The Qiagen DNeasy Blood extraction kit was used to purify genomic DNA from total PBMCs and tumor samples. PBMCs were collected pretreatment and during treatment, and were isolated and stored as previously described. The investigation overall reported the following: Improved progression-free and overall survival was found to be associated with pretreatment peripheral blood TCR clonality below the median. Small sample size (n ≈ 30) and many exploratory analyses mean the results are intended to be hypothesis-generating. Among patients with durable benefit, tumor-associated TCR clones showed greater expansion in peripheral blood 3 weeks after treatment started (n = 22, p = 0.022).

In regard to this clone: Its antigen has not been determined. At one boundary the junction diverges from the germline segment, which might be a read error.

Each PCR received spiked-in synthetic TCR analog templates so that absolute template abundance could be estimated from read counts. The immunoSEQ assay was used to amplify TCRbeta CDR3 regions from genomic DNA with bias-controlled V and J gene primers. Rearranged TCRbeta segments were sequenced at approximately 20X coverage. The paper's processing steps were these. Sequencing errors were corrected by clustering, and CDR3s were annotated against IMGT so that V, D and J genes could be assigned. Out-of-frame and stop-codon sequences were excluded, and only productive TCRbeta rearrangements were used in downstream analyses. Clonality was computed as one minus Shannon entropy normalized by the log of the number of unique productive sequences. Clones differing between time points or between blood and tumor were identified using Fisher's exact test with Benjamini-Hochberg correction, with an adjusted p below 0.01 applied as the threshold. As stored in TCRdb, this immuneACCESS dataset retains in-frame rearrangements with V and J assigned. A fraction of the clones does not appear; measured against another copy, unresolved V genes explain less than half of the discrepancy, and the remainder lacks a known reason. That table is the source of V, J and clone size, and D and trimming were worked out from the DNA. This sample has 17,000 or so clones in its table, and around 87% of those were observed once. 5.9% of the sample comes from the top ten.

Including the terminal cysteine and phenylalanine, the CDR3 comprises 13 residues. Only the CDR3 portion is preserved as DNA: 39 bases, with reading frame beginning at the first base. According to the germline V gene (reference sequence), CDR1 reads SGHAT and CDR2 reads FQDESV. The sequence derives from a man aged 50 or older with urothelial cancer. Rearrangement joined TRBV11-1 to TRBJ1-1; the D gene is possibly TRBD1, with 5 bases matching. This specimen consisted of PBMCs, obtained around atezolizumab (anti-PD-L1) treatment. The nucleotide sequence is given as TGTGCCAGCAGCCTAGCGGGGGGCACTGAAGCTTTCTTT. Translated, this gives CASSLAGGTEAFF.